This passage covers 18 T cell receptor beta chains from one sample sequenced in a study of regulatory T cells in long-lasting Graves disease. Time point: newly diagnosed GD, antithyroid drugs for less than 3 months. The authors made the TCR library using RNA they extracted from PBMCs. Libraries of TCR beta came from iRepertoire HTBI primers plus Arm-PCR of CDR3 regions. One entry per CDR3 protein, called by TCRdb with MiXCR from the multiplex PCR reads. The data contain about 440,000 distinct CDR3 sequences, roughly 15% of them seen just once; the ten biggest clones take up roughly a tenth. These data were also reused for a study on T cells in Graves' hyperthyroidism and ophthalmopathy.

The starting material was peripheral blood mononuclear cells (PBMCs), obtained at new diagnosis, from a patient treated with antithyroid drugs. These receptors came from a woman in her thirties with Graves disease.

This clonotype has a handful of counts. A much larger clone is a single base away; this may be a read error. This sequence joins TRBV7-9 and TRBJ1-2; D ambiguous. V was shortened by 0 bases and J by 3 bases, with 2 bases between the two germline ends. Germline CDR1 reads SEHNR; CDR2 reads FQNEAQ (reference sequence). The CDR3 is 12 residues long. CDR3: CASSLAHYGYTF. DNA of the CDR3: TGTGCCAGCAGCTTAGCCCACTATGGCTACACCTTC.

V usage is TRBV27 and J usage is TRBJ2-1, with 7 bases lining up with TRBD2. Germline CDR1 reads MNHEY; CDR2 reads SMNVEV (reference sequence). The CDR3 covers 15 residues. Germline trimming cut 0 bases from V and 10 bases from J; bases unmatched to any gene: 9. This CDR3 reads CASSLSASGAGEQFF. The CDR3 nucleotides are TGTGCCAGCAGTTTATCGGCTAGCGGAGCGGGAGAGCAGTTCTTC.

This clonotype came up many times. V is TRBV28 and J is TRBJ2-7; D unresolved. The CDR3 spans 13 residues. Deletions cut 3 bases from V and 2 bases from J, with 8 bases between. The germline CDR1 and CDR2 sequences are MDHEN and SYDVKM. CDR3 sequence: CASSFVGPYEQYF. Written as DNA, the CDR3 is TGTGCCAGCAGTTTTGTCGGGCCCTACGAGCAGTACTTC.

This clonotype was counted ten times or more. The CDR3 spells CASSENADTQYF. The DNA for the CDR3 is TGCGCCAGCAGTGAGAACGCAGATACGCAGTATTTT. V usage is TRBV10-1 and J usage is TRBJ2-3; D unclear. Germline CDR1 and CDR2: WNHNN and SYGVQD (reference sequence). The V end lost 2 bases, the J end lost 4 bases, and 4 bases lay between the germline ends. The length of the CDR3 is 12 residues.

This clonotype was seen many times. This chain uses TRBV27 with TRBJ1-6, with a weak D call TRBD1 (5 bases). The CDR3 is 16 residues long. Germline CDR1 MNHEY, CDR2 SMNVEV (reference sequence). Trimming left V 3 bases short and J 6 bases short, with 15 bases between. In nucleotides, the CDR3 is TGTGCCAGCAGTTTTACCACGACAGTGTTTAATTCACCCCTCCACTTT. This translates into CASSFTTTVFNSPLHF.

The chain uses TRBV27 and TRBJ2-5, with TRBD2 matching 9 bases. Unmatched junction bases numbered 6, after V lost 2 bases and J lost 5 bases. This CDR3 has 15 amino acids. CDR1 is MNHEY, CDR2 SMNVEV, per germline (reference sequence). The CDR3 spells CASSLAGGPRETQYF. CDR3 coding DNA: TGTGCCAGCAGTTTAGCGGGAGGGCCTCGGGAGACCCAGTACTTC.

The chain recombines TRBV29-1 with TRBJ2-2; tentatively, D is TRBD2 (6 bases). The CDR3 has 12 residues. Germline V gene data show CDR1 as SQVTM and CDR2 as ANQGSEA. The V and J ends lost 7 bases and 2 bases respectively, with 8 bases between them. Written as DNA, the CDR3 is TGCAGCGCCGGGAGCAACACCGGGGAGCTGTTTTTT. Translation: CSAGSNTGELFF.

This clonotype was counted many times. This chain links TRBV28 with TRBJ2-1, with D possibly matching TRBD1 (6 bases). Germline loops: CDR1 MDHEN, CDR2 SYDVKM. V was pared by 6 bases and J by 6 bases, with 15 bases between. The CDR3 loop spans 14 amino acids. CDR3 sequence reads: CASREGGRSNEQFF. In DNA form, the CDR3 reads TGTGCCAGCAGGGAAGGGGGTCGCAGCAATGAGCAGTTCTTC.

About this clonotype itself: A clone one base away is much larger, so this may be a read error. V is TRBV5-1 and J is TRBJ2-7, with D possibly TRBD1 on 6 matching bases. The CDR3 contains 13 residues. The V gene's germline CDR1 is SGHRS and CDR2 YFSETQ. With 0 bases removed from V and 7 bases from J, the gap between germline ends came to 11 bases. The DNA for the CDR3 is TGCGCCAGCAGCTTGGGACAGGACAATGAGCAGTACTTC. It codes for CASSLGQDNEQYF.

The chain joins TRBV7-9 to TRBJ2-4; 7 bases line up with TRBD1. This CDR3 contains 14 residues. Trimming removed 1 base from V and 7 bases from J; junction bases left unmatched: 4. CDR1 is SEHNR, CDR2 FQNEAQ, per germline (reference sequence). Here the CDR3 DNA reads TGTGCCAGCAGCTTAGGGGCCAGGGGGAACATTCAGTACTTC. Translating it yields CASSLGARGNIQYF.

This clonotype was observed at least ten times. In DNA form, the CDR3 reads TGTGCCAGCAGTTTCGGGACAGTGAATGAAAAACTGTTTTTT. Residues: CASSFGTVNEKLFF. The genes are TRBV12-3 or TRBV12-4 and TRBJ1-4; 7 bases align to TRBD1. CDR3 size: 14 residues. After removal of 3 bases from V and 5 bases from J, the junction contained 3 bases not matched to a gene.

A remark on this clonotype: This may be a read error, as it is one base from a much larger clone. V usage is TRBV10-3 and J usage is TRBJ2-3, with a weak D call TRBD2 (5 bases). The CDR3 covers 15 residues. Germline CDR1 reads ENHRY; CDR2 reads SYGVKD. Here the CDR3 reads CASSLALLEPDTQYF. In nucleotides, the CDR3 is TGTGCCAGCAGTTTAGCGCTTCTCGAGCCAGATACGCAGTATTTT.

Concerning this clonotype itself: This may stem from a read error, because a much larger clone lies one nucleotide away. The chain uses TRBV2 and TRBJ1-5; no reliable D call. Trimming shortened V by 11 bases and J by 0 bases, and 11 bases separated the two germline ends. The CDR3 contains 13 residues. Germline assignment: CDR1 SNHLY and CDR2 FYNNEI. The CDR3 nucleotides are TGTGCCGGCAAGGGTAATAGCAATCAGCCCCAGCATTTT. Encoded protein: CAGKGNSNQPQHF. The complete variable domain, with remaining parts taken from reference TRBV2 and TRBJ1-5, reads EPEVTQTPSHQVTQMGQEVILRCVPISNHLYFYWYRQILGQKVEFLVSFYNNEISEKSEIFDDQFSVERPDGSNFTLKIRSTKLEDSAMYFCAGKGNSNQPQHFGDGTRLSIL.

The chain joins TRBV20-1 to TRBJ1-4; D unclear. Germline assignment: CDR1 DFQATT and CDR2 SNEGSKA (reference sequence). The CDR3 runs to 13 residues. Trimming took 2 bases from V and 0 from J, leaving 4 bases between them. The chain's CDR3 is CSARHPTNEKLFF. CDR3 DNA: TGCAGTGCTAGACACCCAACTAATGAAAAACTGTTTTTT.

In this sample, this clonotype turned up many times. The V and J genes are TRBV7-9 and TRBJ1-1; possibly TRBD1 for D (6 bases). V was clipped by 7 bases and J by 4 bases, with 16 bases between them. The CDR3 has 14 amino acids. The germline gives CDR1 SEHNR, CDR2 FQNEAQ (reference sequence). The CDR3 region is CASTLGSGATEAFF. The CDR3 DNA follows: TGTGCCAGCACCCTAGGGTCGGGGGCCACTGAAGCTTTCTTT.

The CDR3 loop reads CASSQDTLGNTIYF. The CDR3 DNA sequence: TGTGCCAGCAGCCAAGACACATTGGGAAACACCATATATTTT. V is TRBV4-2 and J is TRBJ1-3, with D unclear. Germline V gives CDR1 LGHNA, CDR2 YNFKEQ. The V end was cut by 0 bases, the J end by 4 bases, with 7 bases between. There are 14 residues in the CDR3.

The sample holds many counts of this clonotype. The rearrangement joins TRBV24-1 to TRBJ1-5, with 10 bases aligning to TRBD1. CDR3 length equals 17 residues. Germline V lookup: CDR1 KGHDR, CDR2 SFDVKD. Germline trimming cut 3 bases from V and 4 bases from J; bases unmatched to any gene: 8. CDR3: CATSDTRQGARNQPQHF. Here the CDR3 DNA reads TGTGCCACCAGTGATACCCGACAGGGGGCGCGGAATCAGCCCCAGCATTTT.

The sample holds a few counts of this clonotype. This rearrangement joins TRBV29-1 to TRBJ2-3, with D perhaps given as TRBD1 or TRBD2 (5 bases each). The CDR3 consists of 14 residues. V lost 7 bases to trimming and J lost 8 bases, with 22 bases between them. CDR1 SQVTM and CDR2 ANQGSEA come from the germline V gene. CDR3 bases: TGCAGCGCCGATCCCGGGGCTACTGTCTCTACGCAGTATTTT. Its translation: CSADPGATVSTQYF.